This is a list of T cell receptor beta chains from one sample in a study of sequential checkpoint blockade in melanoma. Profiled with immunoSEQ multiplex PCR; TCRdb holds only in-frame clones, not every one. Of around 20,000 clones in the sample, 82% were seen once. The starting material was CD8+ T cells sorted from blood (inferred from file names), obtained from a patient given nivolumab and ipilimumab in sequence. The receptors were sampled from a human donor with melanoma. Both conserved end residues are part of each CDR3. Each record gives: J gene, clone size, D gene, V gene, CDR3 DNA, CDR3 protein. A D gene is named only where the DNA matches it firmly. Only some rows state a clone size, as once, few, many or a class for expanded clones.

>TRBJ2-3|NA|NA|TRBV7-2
TGTGCCAGCAGCTTAAGCAGCGGTAAAAGCACAGATACGCAGTATTTT
CASSLSSGKSTDTQYF
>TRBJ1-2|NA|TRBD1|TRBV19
TGTGCCAGTAGTATTTTTTCCGGGACAGCTACTAACTATGGCTACACCTTC
CASSIFSGTATNYGYTF
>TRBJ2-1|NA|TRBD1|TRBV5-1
TGCGCCAGCAGCTTGGAGCCAGGGGGCTGGAATGAGCAGTTCTTC
CASSLEPGGWNEQFF
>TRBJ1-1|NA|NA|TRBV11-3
TGTGCCAGCAGCTTAGGAGGGATCGAAGCTTTCTTT
CASSLGGIEAFF
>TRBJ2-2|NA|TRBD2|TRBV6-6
TGTGCCAGCAGTTACTTAGCGGGGGGCACGGGGGAGCTGTTTTTT
CASSYLAGGTGELFF
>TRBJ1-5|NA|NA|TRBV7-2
TGTGCCAGCACCAGGGATAGCAATCAGCCCCAGCATTTT
CASTRDSNQPQHF
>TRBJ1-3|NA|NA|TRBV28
TGTGCCAGCAGTCCAGGGGTTGTTGGAAACACCATATATTTT
CASSPGVVGNTIYF
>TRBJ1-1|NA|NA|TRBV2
TGTGCCAGCAGTGATAACGGGGGTAAGAACACTGAAGCTTTCTTT
CASSDNGGKNTEAFF
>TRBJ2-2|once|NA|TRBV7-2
TGTGCCAGCAGCTTCGATAGATCCGGGGAGCTGTTTTTT
CASSFDRSGELFF
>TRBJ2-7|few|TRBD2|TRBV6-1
TGTGCCAGCAGGAGACTAGCGGGAGTGAGGGAGCAGTACTTC
CASRRLAGVREQYF
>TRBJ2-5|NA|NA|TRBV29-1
TGCAGCGTTGGTACTAGAGGAGGTGAGACCCAGTACTTC
CSVGTRGGETQYF
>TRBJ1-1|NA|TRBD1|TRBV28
TGTGCCAGCAGCTCACGGGGGCAGGGGGCCACCCAAGCTTTCTTT
CASSSRGQGATQAFF
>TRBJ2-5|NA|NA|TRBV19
TGTGCCAGTAGTAGCTTGAGAAGTTTAGTGGAGACCCAGTACTTC
CASSSLRSLVETQYF
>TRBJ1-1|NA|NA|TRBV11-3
TGTGCCAGCAGCCCCCGGGGTGGAACTGAAGCTTTCTTT
CASSPRGGTEAFF
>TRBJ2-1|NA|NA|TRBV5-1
TGCGCCAGCAGCTTGGGACAGGTGGACTACAATGAGCAGTTCTTC
CASSLGQVDYNEQFF
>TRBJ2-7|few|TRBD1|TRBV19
TGTGCCAGTAGTATAGGAGGACAGGGATACGAGCAGTACTTC
CASSIGGQGYEQYF
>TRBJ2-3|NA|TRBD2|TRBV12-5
TGTGCTAGTTCGGCTAGCGGGATAGGTACGCAGTATTTT
CASSASGIGTQYF
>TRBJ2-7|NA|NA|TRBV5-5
TGTGCCAGCAGCTGGGGACAAGGCTACGAGCAGTACTTC
CASSWGQGYEQYF
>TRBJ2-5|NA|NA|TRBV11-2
TGTGCCAGCAGTTCGAATAGGGGGTCACTCCAAGAGACCCAGTACTTC
CASSSNRGSLQETQYF
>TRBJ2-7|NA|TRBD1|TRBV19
TGTGCCAGTAGTTCCCGGACAGGGGGCCTCTACGAGCAGTACTTC
CASSSRTGGLYEQYF
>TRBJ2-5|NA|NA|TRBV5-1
TGCGCCAGCAGCAGGCAGGGTGCCGAGACCCAGTACTTC
CASSRQGAETQYF
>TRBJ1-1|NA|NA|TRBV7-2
TGTGCCAGCAGCGTCGGACAGTTGAACACTGAAGCTTTCTTT
CASSVGQLNTEAFF
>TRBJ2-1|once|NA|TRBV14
TGTGCCAGCAGCCAAGATATCCGCGTGCAGTTCTTC
CASSQDIRVQFF
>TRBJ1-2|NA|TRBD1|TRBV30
TGTGCCTGGAGTCCAGGGGGAGGATCCTATGGCTACACCTTC
CAWSPGGGSYGYTF